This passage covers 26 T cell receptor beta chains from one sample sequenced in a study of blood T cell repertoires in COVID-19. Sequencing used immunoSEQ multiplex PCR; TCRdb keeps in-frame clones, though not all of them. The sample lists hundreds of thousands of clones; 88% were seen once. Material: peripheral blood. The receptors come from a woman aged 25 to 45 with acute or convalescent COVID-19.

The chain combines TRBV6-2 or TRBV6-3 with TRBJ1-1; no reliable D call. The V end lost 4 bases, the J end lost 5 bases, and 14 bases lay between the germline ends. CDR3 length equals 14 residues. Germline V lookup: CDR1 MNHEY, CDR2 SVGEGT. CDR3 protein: CASSFSTGRTEAFF. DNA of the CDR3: TGTGCCAGCAGTTTCTCAACCGGGAGAACTGAAGCTTTCTTT.

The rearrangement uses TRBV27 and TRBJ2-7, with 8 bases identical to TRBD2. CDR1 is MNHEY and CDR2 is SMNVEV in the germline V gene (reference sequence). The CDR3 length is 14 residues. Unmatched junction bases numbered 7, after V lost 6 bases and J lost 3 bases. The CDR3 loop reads CASSLAGLNYEQYF. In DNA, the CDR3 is TGTGCCAGCAGCCTAGCGGGTCTTAACTACGAGCAGTACTTC.

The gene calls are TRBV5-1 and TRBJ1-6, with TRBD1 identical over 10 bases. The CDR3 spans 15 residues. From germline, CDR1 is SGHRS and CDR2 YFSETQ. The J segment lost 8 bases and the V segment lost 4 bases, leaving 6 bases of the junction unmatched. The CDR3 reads CASSQGQGKYSPLHF. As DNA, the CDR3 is TGCGCCAGCAGCCAGGGACAGGGGAAGTATTCACCCCTCCACTTT.

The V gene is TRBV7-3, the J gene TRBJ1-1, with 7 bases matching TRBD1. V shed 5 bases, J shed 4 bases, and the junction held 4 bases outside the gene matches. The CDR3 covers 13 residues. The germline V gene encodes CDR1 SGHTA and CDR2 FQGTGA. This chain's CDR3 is CASSPTGSTEAFF. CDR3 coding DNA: TGTGCCAGCAGCCCGACAGGGTCCACTGAAGCTTTCTTT.

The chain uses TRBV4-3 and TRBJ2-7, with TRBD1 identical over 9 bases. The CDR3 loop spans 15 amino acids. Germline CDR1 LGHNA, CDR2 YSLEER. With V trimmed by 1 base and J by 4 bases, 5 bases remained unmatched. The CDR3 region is CASSQVGQGGYEQYF. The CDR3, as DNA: TGCGCCAGCAGCCAAGTGGGACAGGGAGGGTACGAGCAGTACTTC.

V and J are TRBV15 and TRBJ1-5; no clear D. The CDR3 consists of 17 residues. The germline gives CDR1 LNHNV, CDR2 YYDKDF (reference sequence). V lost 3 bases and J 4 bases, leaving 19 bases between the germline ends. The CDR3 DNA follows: TGTGCCACCAGCAGGGCGGGCCTAAACGGAGGTAATCAGCCCCAGCATTTT. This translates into CATSRAGLNGGNQPQHF.

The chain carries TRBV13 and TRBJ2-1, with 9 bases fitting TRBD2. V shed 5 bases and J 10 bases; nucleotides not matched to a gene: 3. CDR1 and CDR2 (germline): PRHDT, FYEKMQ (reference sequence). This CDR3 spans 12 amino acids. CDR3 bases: TGTGCCAGCAGCATCGGACTAGCGGAGCAGTTCTTC. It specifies CASSIGLAEQFF.

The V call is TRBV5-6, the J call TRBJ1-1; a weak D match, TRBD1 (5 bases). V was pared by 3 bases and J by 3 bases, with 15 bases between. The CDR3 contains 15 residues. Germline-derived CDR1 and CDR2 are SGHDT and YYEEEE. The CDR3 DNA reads TGTGCCAGCAGCTCCCGACAGACTGCGGACACTGAAGCTTTCTTT. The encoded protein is CASSSRQTADTEAFF.

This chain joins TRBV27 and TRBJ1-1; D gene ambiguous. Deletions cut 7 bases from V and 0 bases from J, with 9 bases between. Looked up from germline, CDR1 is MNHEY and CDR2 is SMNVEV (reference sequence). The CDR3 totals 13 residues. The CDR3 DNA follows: TGTGCCAGCAAGAGGCTAATGAACACTGAAGCTTTCTTT. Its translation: CASKRLMNTEAFF.

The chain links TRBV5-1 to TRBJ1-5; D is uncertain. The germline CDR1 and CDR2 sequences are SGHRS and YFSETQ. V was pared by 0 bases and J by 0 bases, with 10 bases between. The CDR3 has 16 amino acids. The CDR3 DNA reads TGCGCCAGCAGCTTGGTTAGCGGAGATAGCAATCAGCCCCAGCATTTT. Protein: CASSLVSGDSNQPQHF.

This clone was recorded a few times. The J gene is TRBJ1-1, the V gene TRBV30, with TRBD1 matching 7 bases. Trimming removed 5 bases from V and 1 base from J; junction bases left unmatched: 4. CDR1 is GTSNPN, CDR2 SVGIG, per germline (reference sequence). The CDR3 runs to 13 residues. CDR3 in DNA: TGTGCCTGGGCGGGACAGCCGAACACTGAAGCTTTCTTT. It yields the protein CAWAGQPNTEAFF.

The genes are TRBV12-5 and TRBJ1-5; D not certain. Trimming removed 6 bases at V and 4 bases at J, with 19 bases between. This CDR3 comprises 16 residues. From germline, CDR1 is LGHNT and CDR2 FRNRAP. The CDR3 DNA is TGTGCTAGTGGCCTATACCCAAGCAGGAGGAATCAGCCCCAGCATTTT. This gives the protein CASGLYPSRRNQPQHF.

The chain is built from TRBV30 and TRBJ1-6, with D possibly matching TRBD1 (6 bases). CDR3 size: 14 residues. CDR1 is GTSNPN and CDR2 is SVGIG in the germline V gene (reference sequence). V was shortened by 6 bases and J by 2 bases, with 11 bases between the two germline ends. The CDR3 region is CACRGRPYNSPLHF. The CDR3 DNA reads TGTGCCTGCAGGGGTAGGCCCTATAATTCACCCCTCCACTTT.

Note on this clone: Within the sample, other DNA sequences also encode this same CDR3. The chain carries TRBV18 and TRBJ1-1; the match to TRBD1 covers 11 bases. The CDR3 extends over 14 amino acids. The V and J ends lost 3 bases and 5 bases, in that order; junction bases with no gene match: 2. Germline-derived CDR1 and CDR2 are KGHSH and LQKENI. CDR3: CASSPGQGGTEAFF. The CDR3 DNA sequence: TGTGCCAGCTCACCGGGACAGGGGGGAACTGAAGCTTTCTTT.

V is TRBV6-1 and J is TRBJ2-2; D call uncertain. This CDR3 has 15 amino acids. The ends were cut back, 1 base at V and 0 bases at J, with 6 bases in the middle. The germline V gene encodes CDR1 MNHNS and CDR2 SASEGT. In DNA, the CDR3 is TGTGCCAGCAGTGAAGGCGTAGCGAACACCGGGGAGCTGTTTTTT. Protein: CASSEGVANTGELFF.

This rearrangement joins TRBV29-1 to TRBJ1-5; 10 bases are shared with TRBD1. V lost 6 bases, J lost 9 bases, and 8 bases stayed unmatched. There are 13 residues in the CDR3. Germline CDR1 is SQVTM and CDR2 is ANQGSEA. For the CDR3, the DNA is TGCAGCGTGGGAGACAGGGGGCAAGGGCCCCAGCATTTT. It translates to CSVGDRGQGPQHF.

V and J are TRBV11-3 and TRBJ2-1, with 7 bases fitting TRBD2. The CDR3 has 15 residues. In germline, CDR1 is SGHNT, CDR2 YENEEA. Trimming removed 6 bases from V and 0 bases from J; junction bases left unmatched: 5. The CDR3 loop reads CASRITGGSYNEQFF. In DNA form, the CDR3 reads TGTGCCAGCAGAATAACGGGGGGCTCCTACAATGAGCAGTTCTTC.

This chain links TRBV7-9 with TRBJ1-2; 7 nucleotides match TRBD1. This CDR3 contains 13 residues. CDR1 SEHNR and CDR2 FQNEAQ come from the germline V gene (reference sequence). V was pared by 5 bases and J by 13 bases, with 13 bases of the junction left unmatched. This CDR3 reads CASSALGTAGCTF. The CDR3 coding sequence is TGTGCCAGCAGCGCACTCGGGACAGCTGGTTGCACCTTC.

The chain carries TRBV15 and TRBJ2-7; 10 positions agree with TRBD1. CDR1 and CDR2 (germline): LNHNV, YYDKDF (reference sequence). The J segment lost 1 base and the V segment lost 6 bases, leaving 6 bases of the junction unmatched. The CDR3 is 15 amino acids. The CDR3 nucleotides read TGTGCCACCAGACCCGGGACAGGGGTGTCCTACGAGCAGTACTTC. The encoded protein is CATRPGTGVSYEQYF.

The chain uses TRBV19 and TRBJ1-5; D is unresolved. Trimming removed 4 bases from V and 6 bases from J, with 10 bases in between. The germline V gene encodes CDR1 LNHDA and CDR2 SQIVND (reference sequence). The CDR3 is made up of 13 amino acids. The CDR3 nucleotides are TGTGCCAGTAGTAGGCGGGCGGGTCAGCCCCAGCATTTT. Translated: CASSRRAGQPQHF.

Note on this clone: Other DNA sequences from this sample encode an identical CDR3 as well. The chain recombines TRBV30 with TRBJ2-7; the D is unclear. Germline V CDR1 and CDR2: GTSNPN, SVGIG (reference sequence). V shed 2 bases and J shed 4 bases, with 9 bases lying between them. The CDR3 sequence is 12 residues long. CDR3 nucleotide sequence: TGTGCCTGGAGTAGGAGTGGGTACGAGCAGTACTTC. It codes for CAWSRSGYEQYF. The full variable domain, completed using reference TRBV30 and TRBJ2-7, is SQTIHQWPATLVQPVGSPLSLECTVEGTSNPNLYWYRQAAGRGLQLLFYSVGIGQISSEVPQNLSASRPQDRQFILSSKKLLLSDSGFYLCAWSRSGYEQYFGPGTRLTVT.

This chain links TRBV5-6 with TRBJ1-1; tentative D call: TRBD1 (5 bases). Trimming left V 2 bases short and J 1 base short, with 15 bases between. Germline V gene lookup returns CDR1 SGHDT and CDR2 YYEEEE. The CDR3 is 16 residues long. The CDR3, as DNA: TGTGCCAGCAGCTTCGGGCTTCAGGGCTCGAACACTGAAGCTTTCTTT. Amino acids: CASSFGLQGSNTEAFF.

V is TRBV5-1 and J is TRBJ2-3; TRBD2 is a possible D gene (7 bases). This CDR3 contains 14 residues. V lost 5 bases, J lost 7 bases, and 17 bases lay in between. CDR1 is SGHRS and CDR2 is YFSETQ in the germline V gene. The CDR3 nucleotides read TGCGCCAGCAGTCGGGGGGCCGCGACCAATACGCAGTATTTT. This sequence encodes CASSRGAATNTQYF. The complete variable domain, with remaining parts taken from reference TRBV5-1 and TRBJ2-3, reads KAGVTQTPRYLIKTRGQQVTLSCSPISGHRSVSWYQQTPGQGLQFLFEYFSETQRNKGNFPGRFSGRQFSNSRSEMNVSTLELGDSALYLCASSRGAATNTQYFGPGTRLTVL.

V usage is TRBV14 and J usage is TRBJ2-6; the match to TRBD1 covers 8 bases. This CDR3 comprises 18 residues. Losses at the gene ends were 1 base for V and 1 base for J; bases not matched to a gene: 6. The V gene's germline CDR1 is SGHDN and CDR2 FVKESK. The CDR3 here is CASSQGQGLESGANVLTF. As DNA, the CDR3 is TGTGCCAGCAGCCAAGGACAGGGGCTGGAGTCTGGGGCCAACGTCCTGACTTTC. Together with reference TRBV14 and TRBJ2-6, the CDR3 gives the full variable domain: EAGVTQFPSHSVIEKGQTVTLRCDPISGHDNLYWYRRVMGKEIKFLLHFVKESKQDESGMPNNRFLAERTGGTYSTLKVQPAELEDSGVYFCASSQGQGLESGANVLTFGAGSRLTVL.

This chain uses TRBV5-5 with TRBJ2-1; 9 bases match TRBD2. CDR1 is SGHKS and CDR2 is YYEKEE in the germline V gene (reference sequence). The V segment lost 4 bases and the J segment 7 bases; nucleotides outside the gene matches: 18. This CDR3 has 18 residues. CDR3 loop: CASSTLTSGHRSSNEQFF. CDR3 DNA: TGTGCCAGCAGCACCCTAACTAGCGGGCACCGGTCTTCGAATGAGCAGTTCTTC.

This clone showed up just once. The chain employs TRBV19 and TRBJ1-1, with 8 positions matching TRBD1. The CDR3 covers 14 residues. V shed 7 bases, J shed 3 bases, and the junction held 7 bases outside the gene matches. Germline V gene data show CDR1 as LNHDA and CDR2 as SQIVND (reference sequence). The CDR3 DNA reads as TGTGCCAGTAAGTGGGAGACAGGGGACACTGAAGCTTTCTTT. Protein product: CASKWETGDTEAFF.